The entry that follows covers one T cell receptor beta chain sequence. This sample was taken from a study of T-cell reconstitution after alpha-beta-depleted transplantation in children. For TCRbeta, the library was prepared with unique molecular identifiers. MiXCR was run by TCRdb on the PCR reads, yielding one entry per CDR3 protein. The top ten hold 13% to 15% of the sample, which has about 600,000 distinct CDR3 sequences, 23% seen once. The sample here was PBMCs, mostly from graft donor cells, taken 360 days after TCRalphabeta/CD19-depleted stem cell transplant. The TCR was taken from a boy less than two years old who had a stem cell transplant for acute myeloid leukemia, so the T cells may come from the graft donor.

For the CDR3, the DNA is TGCGCCAGCAGCCAAGCCACCAGGGAGCAAAAACTGTTTTTT. It specifies CASSQATREQKLFF. The rearrangement joins TRBV4-3 to TRBJ1-4, with D tentatively TRBD1 (5 bases). The CDR3 is 14 residues long. CDR1 and CDR2 from the germline V gene are LGHNA and YSLEER. V shed 1 base and J shed 9 bases, with 12 bases lying between them.